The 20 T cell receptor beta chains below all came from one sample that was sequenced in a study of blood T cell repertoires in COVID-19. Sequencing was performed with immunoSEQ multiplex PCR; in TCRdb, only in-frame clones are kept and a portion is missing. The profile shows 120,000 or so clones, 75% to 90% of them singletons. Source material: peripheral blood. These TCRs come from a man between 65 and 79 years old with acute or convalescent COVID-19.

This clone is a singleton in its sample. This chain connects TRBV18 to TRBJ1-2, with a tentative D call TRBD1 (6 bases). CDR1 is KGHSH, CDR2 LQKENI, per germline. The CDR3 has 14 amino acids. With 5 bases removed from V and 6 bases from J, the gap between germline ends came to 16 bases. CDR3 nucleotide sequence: TGTGCCAGCTCAGTCCGGACAGTGCTTAATGGCTACACCTTC. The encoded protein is CASSVRTVLNGYTF.

CDR3 sequence reads: CASSLRTGAFGGEQFF. DNA of the CDR3: TGCGCCAGCAGCTTAAGGACAGGGGCCTTCGGTGGGGAGCAGTTCTTC. V is TRBV5-1 and J is TRBJ2-1; 9 nucleotides agree with TRBD1. This CDR3 comprises 16 residues. Trimming removed 2 bases from V and 10 bases from J; junction bases left unmatched: 13. Germline CDR1 is SGHRS and CDR2 is YFSETQ. The complete variable domain, with remaining parts taken from reference TRBV5-1 and TRBJ2-1, reads KAGVTQTPRYLIKTRGQQVTLSCSPISGHRSVSWYQQTPGQGLQFLFEYFSETQRNKGNFPGRFSGRQFSNSRSEMNVSTLELGDSALYLCASSLRTGAFGGEQFFGPGTRLTVL.

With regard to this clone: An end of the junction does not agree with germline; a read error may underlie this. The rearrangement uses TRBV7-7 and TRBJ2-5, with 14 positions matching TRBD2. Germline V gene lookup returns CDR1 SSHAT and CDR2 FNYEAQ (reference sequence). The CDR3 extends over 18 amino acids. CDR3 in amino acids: CASSSRLAGGQGGETQYF. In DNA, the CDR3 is TGTGCTAGCAGCTCCAGACTAGCGGGGGGGCAAGGAGGAGAGACCCAGTACTTC.

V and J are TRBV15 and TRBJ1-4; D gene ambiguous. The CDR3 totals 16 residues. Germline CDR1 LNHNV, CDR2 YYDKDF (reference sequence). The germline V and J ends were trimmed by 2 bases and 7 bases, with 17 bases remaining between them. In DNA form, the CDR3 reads TGTGCCACCAGCAGAACCCCCGGGGAGTGGTTTGAAAAACTGTTTTTT. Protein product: CATSRTPGEWFEKLFF.

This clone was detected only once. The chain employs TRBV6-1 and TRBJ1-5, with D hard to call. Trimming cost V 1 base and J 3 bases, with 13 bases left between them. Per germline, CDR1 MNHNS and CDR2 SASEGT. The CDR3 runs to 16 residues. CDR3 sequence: CASSEGARKNNQPQHF. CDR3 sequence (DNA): TGTGCCAGCAGTGAAGGGGCCAGGAAAAACAATCAGCCCCAGCATTTT.

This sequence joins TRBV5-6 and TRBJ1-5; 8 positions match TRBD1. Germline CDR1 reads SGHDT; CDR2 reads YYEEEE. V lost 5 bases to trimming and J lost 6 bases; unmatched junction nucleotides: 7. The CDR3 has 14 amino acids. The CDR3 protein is CASSFGQGSQPQHF. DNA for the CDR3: TGTGCCAGCAGTTTCGGACAGGGTAGTCAGCCCCAGCATTTT.

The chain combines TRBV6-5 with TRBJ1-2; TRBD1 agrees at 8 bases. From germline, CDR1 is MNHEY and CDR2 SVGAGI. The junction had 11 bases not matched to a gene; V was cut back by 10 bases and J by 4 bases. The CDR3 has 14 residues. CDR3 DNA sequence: TGTGCCACCCATTTAGGACAGGGTCCCTATGGCTACACCTTC. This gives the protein CATHLGQGPYGYTF.

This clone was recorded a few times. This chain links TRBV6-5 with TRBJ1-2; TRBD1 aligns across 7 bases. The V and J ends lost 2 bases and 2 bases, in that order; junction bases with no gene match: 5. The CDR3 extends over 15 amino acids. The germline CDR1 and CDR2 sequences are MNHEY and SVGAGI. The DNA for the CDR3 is TGTGCCAGCAGTTACCTATCGACAGGGAACTATGGCTACACCTTC. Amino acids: CASSYLSTGNYGYTF.

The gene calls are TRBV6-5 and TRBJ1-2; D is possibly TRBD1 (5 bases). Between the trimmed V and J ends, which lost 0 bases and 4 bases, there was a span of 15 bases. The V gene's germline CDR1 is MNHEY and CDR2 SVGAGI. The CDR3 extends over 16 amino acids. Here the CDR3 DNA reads TGTGCCAGCAGTTACTCGAGGACTGGGGGGAGCTATGGCTACACCTTC. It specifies CASSYSRTGGSYGYTF.

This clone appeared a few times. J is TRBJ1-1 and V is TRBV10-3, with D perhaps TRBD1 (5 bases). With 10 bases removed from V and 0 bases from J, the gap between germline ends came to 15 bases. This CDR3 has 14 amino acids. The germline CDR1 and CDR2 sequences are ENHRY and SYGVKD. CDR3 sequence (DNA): TGTGCCAGCATATCGGGAGGGGTGAACACTGAAGCTTTCTTT. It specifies CASISGGVNTEAFF.

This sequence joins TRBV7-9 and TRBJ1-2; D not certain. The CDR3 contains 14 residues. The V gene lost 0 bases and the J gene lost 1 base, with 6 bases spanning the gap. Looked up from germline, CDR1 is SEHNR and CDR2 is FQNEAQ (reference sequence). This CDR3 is CASSLAVFNYGYTF. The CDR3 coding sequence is TGTGCCAGCAGCTTAGCCGTTTTTAACTATGGCTACACCTTC.

CDR3 nucleotide sequence: TGTGCCAGCAGGGGTGGGGACTCTAGCACAGATACGCAGTATTTT. Protein: CASRGGDSSTDTQYF. The rearrangement links TRBV2 to TRBJ2-3; TRBD2 is a possible D gene (6 bases). The V and J ends lost 6 bases and 0 bases respectively, with 13 bases between them. The CDR3 runs to 15 residues. Germline V CDR1 and CDR2: SNHLY, FYNNEI.

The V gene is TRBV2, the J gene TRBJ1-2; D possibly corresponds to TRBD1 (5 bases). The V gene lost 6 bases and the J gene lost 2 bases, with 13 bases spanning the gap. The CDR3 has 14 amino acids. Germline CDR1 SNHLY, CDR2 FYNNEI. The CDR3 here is CASRNPGGNYGYTF. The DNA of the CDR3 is TGTGCCAGCAGGAATCCGGGGGGGAACTATGGCTACACCTTC.

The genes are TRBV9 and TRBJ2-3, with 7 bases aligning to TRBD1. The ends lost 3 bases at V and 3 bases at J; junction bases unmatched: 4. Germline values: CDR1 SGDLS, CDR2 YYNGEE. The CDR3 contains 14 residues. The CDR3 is CASSEGGWTDTQYF. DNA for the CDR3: TGTGCCAGCAGCGAAGGGGGCTGGACAGATACGCAGTATTTT.

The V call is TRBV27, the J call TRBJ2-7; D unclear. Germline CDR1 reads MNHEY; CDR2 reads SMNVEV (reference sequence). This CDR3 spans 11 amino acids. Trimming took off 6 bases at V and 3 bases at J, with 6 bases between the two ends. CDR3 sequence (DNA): TGTGCCAGCAGCCGAGGCTACGAGCAGTACTTC. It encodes CASSRGYEQYF.

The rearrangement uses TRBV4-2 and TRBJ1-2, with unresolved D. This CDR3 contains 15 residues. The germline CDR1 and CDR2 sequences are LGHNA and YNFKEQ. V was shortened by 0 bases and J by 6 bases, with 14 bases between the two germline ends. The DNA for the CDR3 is TGTGCCAGCAGCCAAGAGGATACAGACCGTAATGGCTACACCTTC. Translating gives CASSQEDTDRNGYTF.

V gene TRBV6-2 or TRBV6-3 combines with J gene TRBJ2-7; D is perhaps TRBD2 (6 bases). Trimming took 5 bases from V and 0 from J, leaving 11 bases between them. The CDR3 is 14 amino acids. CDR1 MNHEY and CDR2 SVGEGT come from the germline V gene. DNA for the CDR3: TGTGCCAGCAGTAGTCCCGGGAGCTCCTACGAGCAGTACTTC. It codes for CASSSPGSSYEQYF.

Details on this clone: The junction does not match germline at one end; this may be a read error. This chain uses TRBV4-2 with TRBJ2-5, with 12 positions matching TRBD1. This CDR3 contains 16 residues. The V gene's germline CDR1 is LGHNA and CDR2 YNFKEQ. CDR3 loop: CASSQDQGQGAGIPNF. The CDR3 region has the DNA TGTGCCAGCAGCCAAGATCAGGGACAGGGGGCTGGGATTCCGAACTTC.

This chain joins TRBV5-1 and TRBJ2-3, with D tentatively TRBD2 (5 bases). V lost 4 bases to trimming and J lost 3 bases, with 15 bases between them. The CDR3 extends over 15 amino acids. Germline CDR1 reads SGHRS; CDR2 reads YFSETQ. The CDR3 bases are TGCGCCAGCAGCCCCGGACTCGGTGGGACAGATACGCAGTATTTT. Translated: CASSPGLGGTDTQYF.

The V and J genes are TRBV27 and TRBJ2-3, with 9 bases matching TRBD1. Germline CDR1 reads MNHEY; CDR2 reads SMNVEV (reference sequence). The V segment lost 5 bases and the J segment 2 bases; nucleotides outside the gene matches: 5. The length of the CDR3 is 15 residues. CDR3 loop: CASSTRDRVTDTQYF. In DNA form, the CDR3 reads TGTGCCAGCAGTACCCGGGACAGGGTCACAGATACGCAGTATTTT.